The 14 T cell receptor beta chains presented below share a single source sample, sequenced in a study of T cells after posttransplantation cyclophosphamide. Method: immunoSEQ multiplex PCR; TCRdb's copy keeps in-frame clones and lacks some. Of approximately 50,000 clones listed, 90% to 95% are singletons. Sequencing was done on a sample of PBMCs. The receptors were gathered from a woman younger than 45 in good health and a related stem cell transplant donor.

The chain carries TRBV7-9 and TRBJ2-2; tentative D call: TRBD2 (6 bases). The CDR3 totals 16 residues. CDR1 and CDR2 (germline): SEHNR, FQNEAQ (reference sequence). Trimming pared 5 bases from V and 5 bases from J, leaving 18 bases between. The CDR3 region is CASSPTWRGFTGELFF. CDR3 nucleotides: TGTGCCAGCAGCCCGACCTGGCGGGGATTTACCGGGGAGCTGTTTTTT.

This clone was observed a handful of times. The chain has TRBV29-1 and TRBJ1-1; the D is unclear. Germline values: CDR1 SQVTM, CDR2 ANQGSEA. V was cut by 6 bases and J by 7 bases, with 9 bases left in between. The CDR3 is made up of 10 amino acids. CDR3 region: CSVTHDEAFF. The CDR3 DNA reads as TGCAGCGTGACACATGATGAAGCTTTCTTT.

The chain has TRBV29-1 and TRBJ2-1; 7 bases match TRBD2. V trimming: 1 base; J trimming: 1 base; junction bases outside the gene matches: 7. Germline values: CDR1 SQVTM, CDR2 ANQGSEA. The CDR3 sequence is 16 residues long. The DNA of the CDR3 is TGCAGCGTTGAAGCCCCCCGCGGGGGATCCTACAATGAGCAGTTCTTC. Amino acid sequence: CSVEAPRGGSYNEQFF.

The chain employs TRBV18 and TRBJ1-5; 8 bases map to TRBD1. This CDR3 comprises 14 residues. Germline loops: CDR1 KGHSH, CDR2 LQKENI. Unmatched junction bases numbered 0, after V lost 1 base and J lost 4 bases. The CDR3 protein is CASSPRTGNQPQHF. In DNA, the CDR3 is TGTGCCAGCTCACCACGGACAGGGAATCAGCCCCAGCATTTT.

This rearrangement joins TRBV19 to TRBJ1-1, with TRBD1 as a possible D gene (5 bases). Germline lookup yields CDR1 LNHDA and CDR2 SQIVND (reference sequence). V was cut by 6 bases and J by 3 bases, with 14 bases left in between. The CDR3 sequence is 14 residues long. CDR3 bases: TGTGCCAGTAGACCGGGGAGGGGTGACACTGAAGCTTTCTTT. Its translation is CASRPGRGDTEAFF. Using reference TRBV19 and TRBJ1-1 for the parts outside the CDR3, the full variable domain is DGGITQSPKYLFRKEGQNVTLSCEQNLNHDAMYWYRQDPGQGLRLIYYSQIVNDFQKGDIAEGYSVSREKKESFPLTVTSAQKNPTAFYLCASRPGRGDTEAFFGQGTRLTVV.

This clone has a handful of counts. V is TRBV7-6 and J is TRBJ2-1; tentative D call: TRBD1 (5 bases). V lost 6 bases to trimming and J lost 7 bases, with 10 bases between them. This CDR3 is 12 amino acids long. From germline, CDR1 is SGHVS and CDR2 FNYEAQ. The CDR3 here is CASSKTENEQFF. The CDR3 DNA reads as TGTGCCAGCAGTAAGACAGAGAATGAGCAGTTCTTC.

The CDR3 region has the DNA TGTGCCAGCAGGCCAGGACAGGGGGCGCGGACTGAAGCTTTCTTT. It encodes CASRPGQGARTEAFF. The rearrangement links TRBV28 to TRBJ1-1; TRBD1 agrees at 11 bases. There are 15 residues in the CDR3. Germline-derived CDR1 and CDR2 are MDHEN and SYDVKM. V was pared by 6 bases and J by 5 bases, with 8 bases of the junction left unmatched.

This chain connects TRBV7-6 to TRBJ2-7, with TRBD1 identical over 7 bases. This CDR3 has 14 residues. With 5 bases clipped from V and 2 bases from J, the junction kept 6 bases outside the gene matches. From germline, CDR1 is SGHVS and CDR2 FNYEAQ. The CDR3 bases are TGTGCCAGCAGCCCGGACAGGAATCCCTACGAGCAGTACTTC. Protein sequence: CASSPDRNPYEQYF.

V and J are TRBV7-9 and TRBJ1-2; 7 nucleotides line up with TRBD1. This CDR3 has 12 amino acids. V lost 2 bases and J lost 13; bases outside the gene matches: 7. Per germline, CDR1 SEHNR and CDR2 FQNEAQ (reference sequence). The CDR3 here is CASSLSETGLTF. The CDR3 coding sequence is TGTGCCAGCAGCTTATCAGAGACAGGGCTCACCTTC.

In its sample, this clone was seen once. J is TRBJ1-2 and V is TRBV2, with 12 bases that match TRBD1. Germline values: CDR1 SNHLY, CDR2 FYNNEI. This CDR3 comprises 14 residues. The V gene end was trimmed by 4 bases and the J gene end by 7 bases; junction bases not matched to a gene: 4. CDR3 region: CASSGGQGALGYTF. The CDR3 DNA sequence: TGTGCCAGCAGTGGGGGACAGGGGGCGCTTGGCTACACCTTC.

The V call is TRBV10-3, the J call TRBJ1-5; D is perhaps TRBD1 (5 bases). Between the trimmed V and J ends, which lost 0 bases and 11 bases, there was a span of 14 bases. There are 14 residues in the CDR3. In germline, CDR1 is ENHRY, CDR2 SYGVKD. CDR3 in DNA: TGTGCCATCAGTGAGTCCGGGCAGGGCGAGACCCAGCATTTT. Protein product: CAISESGQGETQHF.

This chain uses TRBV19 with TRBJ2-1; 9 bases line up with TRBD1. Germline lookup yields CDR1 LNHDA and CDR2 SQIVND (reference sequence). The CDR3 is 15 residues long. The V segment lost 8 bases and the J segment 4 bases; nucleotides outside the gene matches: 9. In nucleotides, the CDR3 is TGTGCCAGTCAGACAGGGGGGTATTCTTACAATGAGCAGTTCTTC. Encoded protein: CASQTGGYSYNEQFF.

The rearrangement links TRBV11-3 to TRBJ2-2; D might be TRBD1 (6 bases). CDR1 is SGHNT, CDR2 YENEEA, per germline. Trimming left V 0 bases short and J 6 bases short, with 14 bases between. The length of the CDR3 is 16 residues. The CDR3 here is CASSLDGQHKAGELFF. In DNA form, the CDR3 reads TGTGCCAGCAGCTTAGACGGACAGCATAAGGCCGGGGAGCTGTTTTTT.

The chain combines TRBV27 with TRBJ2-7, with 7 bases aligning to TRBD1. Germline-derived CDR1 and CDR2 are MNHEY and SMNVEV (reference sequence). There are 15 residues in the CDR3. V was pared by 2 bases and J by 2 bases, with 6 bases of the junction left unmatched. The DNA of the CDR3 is TGTGCCAGCAGTTTAAGCCGACAGGGAGCCTACGAGCAGTACTTC. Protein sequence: CASSLSRQGAYEQYF.